This T cell receptor beta chain was profiled in a study of glioma-infiltrating T cells after dendritic cell vaccination. In the study overall: Treatment, given 2003 to 2012, was autologous tumor lysate-pulsed dendritic cell vaccination. Dendritic cell vaccine was injected intradermally three times, biweekly.

Study results and limitations: Only a small number of patients had complete blood and tumor samples.

Germline CDR1 reads LGHNA; CDR2 reads YSLEER. Trimming took 4 bases from V and 1 from J, leaving 12 bases between them. CDR3 length: 15 residues. Primers: 60 V beta forward and 13 J beta reverse. Method: immunoSEQ multiplex PCR; TCRdb's copy keeps in-frame clones and lacks some. Among under 100,000 clones, more than 75% were seen once, and the ten largest hold roughly 2.9%. Regarding this clone: Its antigen is not known.

The source of this sequence is a human donor with glioblastoma. The input for sequencing was blood, taken before dendritic cell vaccination. The chain carries TRBV4-3 and TRBJ2-3; TRBD2 might be the D (6 bases). The CDR3 coding sequence is TGCGCCAGCAGCCCTACGCCTAGCGGCACAGATACGCAGTATTTT. It yields the protein CASSPTPSGTDTQYF.